Presented here are 27 T cell receptor beta chains from one specimen sequenced in a study of OX40 agonist ivuxolimab in advanced cancers. Clones were sequenced by immunoSEQ multiplex PCR, and TCRdb holds only the in-frame ones, with some missing. The sample lists about 40,000 clones, around nine tenths seen once, with approximately 12% in the top ten. The sequencing used CD4+ or CD8+ T cells sorted from blood, collected in a trial of the OX40 agonist ivuxolimab. Receptor source: an adult with an advanced solid tumor such as melanoma, head and neck, liver or kidney cancer.

V and J are TRBV6-5 and TRBJ2-7; no clear D. The CDR3 runs to 15 residues. Germline-derived CDR1 and CDR2 are MNHEY and SVGAGI. V lost 4 bases and J lost 3, with 16 bases in between. CDR3 in amino acids: CASSFGPWVGYEQYF. CDR3 nucleotide sequence: TGTGCCAGCAGTTTCGGACCTTGGGTAGGCTACGAGCAGTACTTC.

V and J are TRBV9 and TRBJ2-7; 10 nucleotides align to TRBD2. Looked up from germline, CDR1 is SGDLS and CDR2 is YYNGEE. This CDR3 has 15 residues. V shed 4 bases and J 2 bases; nucleotides not matched to a gene: 6. DNA of the CDR3: TGTGCCAGCAGCCTAACTAGCGGGGTTACCTACGAGCAGTACTTC. It specifies CASSLTSGVTYEQYF.

The chain carries TRBV11-2 and TRBJ2-1, with 8 nucleotides matching TRBD1. The CDR3 length is 16 residues. Looked up from germline, CDR1 is SGHAT and CDR2 is FQNNGV. The V segment lost 1 base and the J segment 9 bases; nucleotides outside the gene matches: 11. CDR3 region: CASSLGLGQGAIEQFF. The DNA of the CDR3 is TGTGCCAGCAGCTTAGGATTAGGGCAGGGGGCAATTGAGCAGTTCTTC.

This rearrangement joins TRBV29-1 to TRBJ2-3, with 13 bases matching TRBD2. V trimming: 6 bases; J trimming: 6 bases; junction bases outside the gene matches: 15. The germline gives CDR1 SQVTM, CDR2 ANQGSEA. The CDR3 contains 17 residues. The CDR3 protein is CSVFGLAGDRARDTQYF. The DNA of the CDR3 is TGCAGCGTCTTTGGACTAGCGGGGGATCGTGCTAGGGATACGCAGTATTTT.

The V and J genes are TRBV5-6 and TRBJ2-5; D is undetermined. This CDR3 has 13 amino acids. Germline V gene sequence: CDR1 SGHDT, CDR2 YYEEEE. V was cut by 0 bases and J by 5 bases, with 8 bases left in between. CDR3 residues: CASSLVLRETQYF. For the CDR3, the DNA is TGTGCCAGCAGCTTGGTTCTACGGGAGACCCAGTACTTC.

V usage is TRBV13 and J usage is TRBJ1-1; D is uncertain. V was shortened by 0 bases and J by 5 bases, with 4 bases between the two germline ends. Germline V gives CDR1 PRHDT, CDR2 FYEKMQ (reference sequence). This CDR3 is built from 12 residues. Here the CDR3 reads CASSLGDTEAFF. The CDR3 DNA reads as TGTGCCAGCAGCTTAGGCGATACTGAAGCTTTCTTT.

V gene TRBV19 combines with J gene TRBJ2-6, with no clear D. This CDR3 is 15 amino acids long. The V end was cut by 7 bases, the J end by 0 bases, with 10 bases between. From germline, CDR1 is LNHDA and CDR2 SQIVND (reference sequence). CDR3 region: CASTRSSSGANVLTF. CDR3 bases: TGTGCCAGTACCCGGTCCTCCTCTGGGGCCAACGTCCTGACTTTC.

This clone was found a few times. The CDR3 reads CASLPPSSNDNEQFF. DNA for the CDR3: TGTGCCAGCTTACCCCCGTCTTCCAACGACAATGAGCAGTTCTTC. J is TRBJ2-1 and V is TRBV2; D uncertain. The CDR3 runs to 15 residues. Trimming cost V 8 bases and J 5 bases, with 19 bases left between them. Per the germline V gene, CDR1 is SNHLY and CDR2 is FYNNEI.

V gene TRBV7-9 combines with J gene TRBJ2-7, with D perhaps being TRBD1 or TRBD2 (5 bases each). The CDR3 loop spans 17 amino acids. With 5 bases removed from V and 3 bases from J, the gap between germline ends came to 23 bases. The germline CDR1 and CDR2 sequences are SEHNR and FQNEAQ (reference sequence). The CDR3 DNA sequence: TGTGCCAGCAGCCAGAGTCTTCCTGGGGGAAAGGGCTACGAGCAGTACTTC. Residues: CASSQSLPGGKGYEQYF.

The gene calls are TRBV7-9 and TRBJ1-2, with D maybe TRBD1 (6 bases). Germline CDR1 reads SEHNR; CDR2 reads FQNEAQ (reference sequence). The CDR3 sequence is 14 residues long. V was trimmed by 5 bases and J by 1 base, leaving 11 bases between them. The CDR3 DNA is TGTGCCAGCAGCGTACAGGGTATTAACTATGGCTACACCTTC. It codes for CASSVQGINYGYTF.

The genes are TRBV7-9 and TRBJ1-1, with no clear D. This CDR3 has 12 amino acids. V was cut by 3 bases and J by 6 bases, with 8 bases left in between. CDR1 SEHNR and CDR2 FQNEAQ come from the germline V gene (reference sequence). CDR3 amino acids: CASSLRGSEAFF. The CDR3 nucleotides read TGTGCCAGCAGCTTGCGGGGATCTGAAGCTTTCTTT.

The chain recombines TRBV10-1 with TRBJ1-1; D is possibly TRBD1 (5 bases). Germline V gene sequence: CDR1 WNHNN, CDR2 SYGVQD (reference sequence). This CDR3 is built from 11 residues. V was pared by 8 bases and J by 8 bases, with 12 bases between. CDR3 loop: CASAGLHEAFF. In DNA form, the CDR3 reads TGCGCCAGCGCGGGGCTCCACGAAGCTTTCTTT.

This clone was seen a single time. The chain carries TRBV7-6 and TRBJ2-1; 13 positions match TRBD2. With V trimmed by 4 bases and J by 7 bases, 10 bases remained unmatched. The CDR3 has 17 amino acids. The V gene's germline CDR1 is SGHVS and CDR2 FNYEAQ. CDR3 region: CASSYSLGTSGINEQFF. CDR3 DNA sequence: TGTGCCAGCAGCTATTCCCTCGGGACTAGCGGGATTAATGAGCAGTTCTTC.

The chain is built from TRBV27 and TRBJ1-2; 8 bases map to TRBD1. This CDR3 spans 14 amino acids. Germline trimming cut 5 bases from V and 8 bases from J; bases unmatched to any gene: 10. Germline-derived CDR1 and CDR2 are MNHEY and SMNVEV (reference sequence). The chain's CDR3 is CASSAQGVHGGYTF. The CDR3 DNA reads as TGTGCCAGCAGTGCACAGGGGGTGCACGGGGGCTACACCTTC.

The V call is TRBV6-5, the J call TRBJ2-7; D might be TRBD1 or TRBD2, each matching 5 bases. The V gene's germline CDR1 is MNHEY and CDR2 SVGAGI. The CDR3 consists of 13 residues. Trimming pared 0 bases from V and 7 bases from J, leaving 10 bases between. The CDR3 loop is CASSYSLGGEQYF. The CDR3 DNA follows: TGTGCCAGCAGTTACTCGCTTGGGGGTGAGCAGTACTTC.

The V gene is TRBV6-5, the J gene TRBJ1-2; D perhaps matches TRBD1 (6 bases). CDR3 length equals 13 residues. Germline assignment: CDR1 MNHEY and CDR2 SVGAGI. V was pared by 6 bases and J by 8 bases, with 16 bases between. CDR3 amino acids: CASRLQGDDGYTF. The DNA for the CDR3 is TGTGCCAGCAGATTACAGGGAGACGACGGCTACACCTTC.

CDR3 residues: CASMDPNTEAFF. CDR3 in DNA: TGTGCCAGTATGGATCCAAACACTGAAGCTTTCTTT. The chain employs TRBV19 and TRBJ1-1, with D unclear. V shed 7 bases and J shed 2 bases, with 8 bases lying between them. The CDR3 runs to 12 residues. Germline V gene lookup returns CDR1 LNHDA and CDR2 SQIVND (reference sequence). Full variable domain (remainder filled in from reference TRBV19 and TRBJ1-1): DGGITQSPKYLFRKEGQNVTLSCEQNLNHDAMYWYRQDPGQGLRLIYYSQIVNDFQKGDIAEGYSVSREKKESFPLTVTSAQKNPTAFYLCASMDPNTEAFFGQGTRLTVV.

The chain couples TRBV5-4 to TRBJ1-2; 7 bases line up with TRBD1. The junction had 3 bases not matched to a gene; V was cut back by 2 bases and J by 2 bases. Germline CDR1 is SGHNT and CDR2 is YYREEE (reference sequence). CDR3 length: 14 residues. The CDR3 coding sequence is TGTGCCAGCAGCTTCCGGGACAGCAACTATGGCTACACCTTC. Amino acids: CASSFRDSNYGYTF.

This clone was detected once. V usage is TRBV19 and J usage is TRBJ2-1, with D possibly TRBD2 on 5 matching bases. The CDR3 covers 18 residues. Germline lookup yields CDR1 LNHDA and CDR2 SQIVND (reference sequence). V lost 1 base and J 7 bases, leaving 23 bases between the germline ends. The CDR3 loop reads CASSIGVNRAPRGNEQFF. In nucleotides, the CDR3 is TGTGCCAGTAGTATAGGCGTGAACCGGGCCCCCCGGGGAAATGAGCAGTTCTTC.

The count of this clone is one. The V gene is TRBV30, the J gene TRBJ2-3; D remains unclear. CDR1 and CDR2 (germline): GTSNPN, SVGIG (reference sequence). The CDR3 has 13 residues. Trimming removed 1 base at V and 2 bases at J, with 7 bases between. The CDR3 is CAWSAENTDTQYF. For the CDR3, the DNA is TGTGCCTGGAGTGCTGAGAACACAGATACGCAGTATTTT.

This clone is medium-sized (0.01 to 0.1%) by share. The rearrangement links TRBV28 to TRBJ2-7; D is undetermined. Trimming left V 9 bases short and J 3 bases short, with 15 bases between. The germline gives CDR1 MDHEN, CDR2 SYDVKM. There are 13 residues in the CDR3. The chain's CDR3 is CASGAGTLYEQYF. The CDR3 DNA is TGTGCCAGTGGAGCAGGTACCCTCTACGAGCAGTACTTC.

This clone came up once. At one end the junction does not follow the germline gene, possibly because of a read error. CDR3 coding DNA: TGTGCTAGCAGCCCTGGACTACTCCCCTACAATGAGCAGTTCTTC. Residues: CASSPGLLPYNEQFF. The chain recombines TRBV7-7 with TRBJ2-1; a possible D gene is TRBD2 (6 bases). This CDR3 is 15 amino acids long. Germline V lookup: CDR1 SSHAT, CDR2 FNYEAQ (reference sequence).

CDR3: CASSLGTGANTEAFF. In nucleotides, the CDR3 is TGTGCCAGCAGCTTAGGAACGGGGGCGAACACTGAAGCTTTCTTT. J is TRBJ1-1 and V is TRBV11-2; D might be TRBD1 (6 bases). Germline assignment: CDR1 SGHAT and CDR2 FQNNGV. Between the trimmed V and J ends, which lost 1 base and 1 base, there was a span of 10 bases. The length of the CDR3 is 15 residues.

This chain joins TRBV7-8 and TRBJ1-5; TRBD1 matches at 8 bases. Trimming at V came to 5 bases and at J to 2 bases, leaving 11 bases not matched to a gene. The CDR3 consists of 17 residues. From germline, CDR1 is SGHVS and CDR2 FQNEAQ. This chain's CDR3 is CASSLRQGSLGNQPQHF. The CDR3 DNA follows: TGTGCCAGCAGCCTCCGACAGGGGTCCCTTGGCAATCAGCCCCAGCATTTT.

V and J are TRBV30 and TRBJ1-2, with 10 nucleotides matching TRBD1. J was trimmed by 7 bases and V by 7 bases; bases with no gene match: 12. Per germline, CDR1 GTSNPN and CDR2 SVGIG (reference sequence). CDR3 length equals 14 residues. As DNA, the CDR3 is TGTGCCTACCGGGACAGGGGTGTTCTGCCTGGCTACACCTTC. This sequence encodes CAYRDRGVLPGYTF.

This sequence joins TRBV2 and TRBJ1-5, with 9 bases matching TRBD1. The germline V gene has CDR1 SNHLY and CDR2 FYNNEI. V lost 6 bases, J lost 6 bases, and 6 bases stayed unmatched. The CDR3 loop spans 14 amino acids. The CDR3 region is CASRDRGAGQPQHF. DNA of the CDR3: TGTGCCAGCAGGGACAGGGGTGCGGGTCAGCCCCAGCATTTT. The entire variable domain, with the rest obtained from reference TRBV2 and TRBJ1-5, is as follows: EPEVTQTPSHQVTQMGQEVILRCVPISNHLYFYWYRQILGQKVEFLVSFYNNEISEKSEIFDDQFSVERPDGSNFTLKIRSTKLEDSAMYFCASRDRGAGQPQHFGDGTRLSIL.

In its sample, this clone was seen a few times. The V call is TRBV2, the J call TRBJ1-2; D remains unclear. Germline loops: CDR1 SNHLY, CDR2 FYNNEI. The CDR3 runs to 14 residues. Trimming took off 2 bases at V and 4 bases at J, with 11 bases between the two ends. CDR3 region: CASSELDTVYGYTF. CDR3 nucleotide sequence: TGTGCCAGCAGTGAATTAGATACGGTCTATGGCTACACCTTC.